This TCR beta chain was captured in a study of T cell responses to AZD1222 COVID-19 vaccine. Germline loops: CDR1 LNHNV, CDR2 YYDKDF (reference sequence). V dropped 1 base and J dropped 0 bases, with 10 bases sitting between them. CDR3 size: 16 residues. Study results and limitations: Donors, mostly white British, included more females; clonal diversity was possibly underestimated.

The data were produced by immunoSEQ multiplex PCR, yet TCRdb's version contains in-frame clones alone and is incomplete. Found here are 120,000 or so clones, around 88% of them singletons; the top ten hold roughly 5%. The count of this clone is one. Its antigen remains unidentified. This clonotype was sampled from an adult in good health. The chain has TRBV15 and TRBJ1-5, with a possible D match to TRBD1 (6 bases). The sequencing used peripheral blood, collected on day 0 of AZD1222 vaccination. The CDR3 DNA follows: TGTGCCACCAGCAGAGCTTGGACAGTTAGCAATCAGCCCCAGCATTTT. The encoded protein is CATSRAWTVSNQPQHF.